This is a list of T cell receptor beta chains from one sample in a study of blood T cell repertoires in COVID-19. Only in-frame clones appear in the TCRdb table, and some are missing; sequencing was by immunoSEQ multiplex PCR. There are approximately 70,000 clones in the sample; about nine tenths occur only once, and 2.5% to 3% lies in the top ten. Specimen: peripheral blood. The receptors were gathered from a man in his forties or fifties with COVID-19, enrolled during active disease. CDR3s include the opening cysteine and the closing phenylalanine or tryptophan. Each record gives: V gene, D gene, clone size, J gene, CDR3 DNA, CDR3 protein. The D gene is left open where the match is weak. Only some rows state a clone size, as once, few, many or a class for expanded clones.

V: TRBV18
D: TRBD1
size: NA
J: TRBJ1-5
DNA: TGTGCCAGCTCGAGAGGGACAGGGGTATCTCAGCCCCAGCATTTT
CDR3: CASSRGTGVSQPQHF

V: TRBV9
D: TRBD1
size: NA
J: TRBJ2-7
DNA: TGTGCCAGCAGCGTAGCTGGGGGGACAGGGGGCGAGCAGTACTTC
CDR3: CASSVAGGTGGEQYF

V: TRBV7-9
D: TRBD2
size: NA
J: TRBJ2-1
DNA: TGTGCCAGCAGCTCCGGGACTAGCGACTACAATGAGCAGTTCTTC
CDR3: CASSSGTSDYNEQFF

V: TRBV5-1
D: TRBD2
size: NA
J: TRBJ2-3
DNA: TGCGCCAGCAGTTCAAGCGGGACGGGGGGCACAGATACGCAGTATTTT
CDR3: CASSSSGTGGTDTQYF

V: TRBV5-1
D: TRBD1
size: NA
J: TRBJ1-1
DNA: TGCGCCAGCAGCTCTACAGGGGTTAACACTGAAGCTTTCTTT
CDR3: CASSSTGVNTEAFF

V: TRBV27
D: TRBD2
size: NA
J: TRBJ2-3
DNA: TGTGCCAGCAAAACCCCAGCGGGGGCCACAGATACGCAGTATTTT
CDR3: CASKTPAGATDTQYF

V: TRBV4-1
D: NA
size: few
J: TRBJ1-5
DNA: TGCGCCAGCAGCCAAGTTGAAGGGGGCAATCAGCCCCAGCATTTT
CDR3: CASSQVEGGNQPQHF

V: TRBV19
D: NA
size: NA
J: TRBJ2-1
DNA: TGTGCCAGTAGCCACCAACTAGAGCAGTTCTTC
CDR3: CASSHQLEQFF

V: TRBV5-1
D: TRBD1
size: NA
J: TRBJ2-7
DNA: TGCGCCAGCAGCTTGGGCGGGACAGGGACCTACGAGCAGTACTTC
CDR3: CASSLGGTGTYEQYF

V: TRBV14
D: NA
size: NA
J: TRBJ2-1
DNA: TGTGCCAGCAGCCGCTCGCGTAGCGGTGAGCAGTTCTTC
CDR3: CASSRSRSGEQFF

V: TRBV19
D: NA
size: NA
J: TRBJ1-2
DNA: TGTGCCACGTCAGATGTGGGCTACACCTTC
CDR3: CATSDVGYTF

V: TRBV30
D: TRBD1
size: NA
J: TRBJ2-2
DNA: TGTGCCTGCGCCCCGGGACAGGGGTCCGGGGAGCTGTTTTTT
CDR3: CACAPGQGSGELFF

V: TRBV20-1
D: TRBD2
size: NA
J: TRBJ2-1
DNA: TGCAGTGCTAGTGGGGGAGGGTGGAGGGGTGAGCAGTTCTTC
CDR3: CSASGGGWRGEQFF

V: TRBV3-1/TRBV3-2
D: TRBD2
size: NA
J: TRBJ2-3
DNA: TGTGCCAGCAGCCAAGACCGCCCACTAGCGGGAGTGACAGATACGCAGTATTTT
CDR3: CASSQDRPLAGVTDTQYF

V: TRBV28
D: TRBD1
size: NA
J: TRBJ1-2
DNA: TGTGCCAGCAGCCCCAGGGGGCGGAACTATGGCTACACCTTC
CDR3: CASSPRGRNYGYTF

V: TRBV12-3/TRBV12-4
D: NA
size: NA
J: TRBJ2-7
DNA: TGTGCCAGCAGGCCGTCAGCCAGGGACGAGCAGTACTTC
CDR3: CASRPSARDEQYF

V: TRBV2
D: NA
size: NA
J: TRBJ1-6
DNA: TGTGCCAGCAGTGATCAGGGTGAAGTGGCACCCCTCCACTTT
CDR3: CASSDQGEVAPLHF

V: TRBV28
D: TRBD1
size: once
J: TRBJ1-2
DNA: TGTGCCAGCAGCTCAGGAGGGGGCAAAGGCTATGGCTACACCTTC
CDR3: CASSSGGGKGYGYTF

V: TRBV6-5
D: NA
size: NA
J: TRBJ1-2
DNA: TGTGCCAGCAGTTACCCGGGAGGTTACGGCTACACCTTC
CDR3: CASSYPGGYGYTF

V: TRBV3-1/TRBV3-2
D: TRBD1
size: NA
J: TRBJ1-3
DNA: TGTGCCAGCAGCCGAGGAGACAGGGGGTCTGGAAACACCATATATTTT
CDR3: CASSRGDRGSGNTIYF

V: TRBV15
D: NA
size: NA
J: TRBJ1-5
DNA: TGTGCCACCAGCAGAGATCGTGGGGGGGGAAATCAGCCCCAGCATTTT
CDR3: CATSRDRGGGNQPQHF

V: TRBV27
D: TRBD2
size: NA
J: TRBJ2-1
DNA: TGTGCCAGCAGTTTTAGCGGGGCCTATGAGCAGTTCTTC
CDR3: CASSFSGAYEQFF

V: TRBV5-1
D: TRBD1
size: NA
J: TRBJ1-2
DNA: TGCGCCAGCAGCTGGCAGACAGGGAATGTTGGGGGCTACACCTTC
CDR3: CASSWQTGNVGGYTF

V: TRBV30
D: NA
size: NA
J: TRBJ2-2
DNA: TGTGCCTGGATTTGGGGGCCGAACACCGGGGAGCTGTTTTTT
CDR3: CAWIWGPNTGELFF

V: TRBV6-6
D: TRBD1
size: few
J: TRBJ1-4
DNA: TGTGCCAGCACTTTACAGAGGGGGCCGAGTGAAAAACTGTTTTTT
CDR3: CASTLQRGPSEKLFF

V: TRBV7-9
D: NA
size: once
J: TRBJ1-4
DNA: TGTGCCAGCAGCTCGCCCTCTGGGGCGACTAATGAAAAACTGTTTTTT
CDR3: CASSSPSGATNEKLFF

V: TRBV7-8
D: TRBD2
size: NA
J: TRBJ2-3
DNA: TGTGCCAGCAGCATACTACTAGCGGGATACGCAGATACGCAGTATTTT
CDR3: CASSILLAGYADTQYF

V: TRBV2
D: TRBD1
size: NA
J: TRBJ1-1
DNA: TGTGCCAGCAACAAAGGACAGGGCCCTGAAGCTTTCTTT
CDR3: CASNKGQGPEAFF

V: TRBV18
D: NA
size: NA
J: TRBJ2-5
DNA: TGTGCCAGCTCACCACCGGCATCACAAGAGACCCAGTACTTC
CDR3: CASSPPASQETQYF

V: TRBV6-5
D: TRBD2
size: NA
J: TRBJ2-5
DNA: TGTGCCAGCAGCCGGCGGGAGGGGGGGACCCAGTACTTC
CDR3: CASSRREGGTQYF

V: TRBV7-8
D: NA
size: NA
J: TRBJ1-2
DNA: TGTGCCAGCAGCTCCGCCGAGGCTAACTATGGCTACACCTTC
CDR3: CASSSAEANYGYTF

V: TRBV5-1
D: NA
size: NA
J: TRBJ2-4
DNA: TGCGCCAGCAGCTTGGTGGGGGGCAAAAACATTCAGTACTTC
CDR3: CASSLVGGKNIQYF

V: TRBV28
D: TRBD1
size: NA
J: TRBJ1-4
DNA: TGTGCCAGCAGTTCTCCCTACGGACAGGGGAGGGGTGGGGAAAAACTGTTTTTT
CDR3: CASSSPYGQGRGGEKLFF

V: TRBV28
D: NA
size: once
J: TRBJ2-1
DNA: TGTGCCAGCAGTTCGGGGAGCTCCTACAATGAGCAGTTCTTC
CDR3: CASSSGSSYNEQFF

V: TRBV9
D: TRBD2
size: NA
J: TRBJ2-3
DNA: TGTGCCAGCAGCGTAGGTAGCGGGCCCGCAGATACGCAGTATTTT
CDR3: CASSVGSGPADTQYF

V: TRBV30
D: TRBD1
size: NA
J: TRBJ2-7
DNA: TGTGCCTGGAGGCTCGGGACAGGGGGCTTGTACGAGCAGTACTTC
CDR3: CAWRLGTGGLYEQYF

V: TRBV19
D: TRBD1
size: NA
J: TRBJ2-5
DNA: TGTGCCAGTAGTATAGGGGACAGGGAGTTGGAGACCCAGTACTTC
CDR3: CASSIGDRELETQYF

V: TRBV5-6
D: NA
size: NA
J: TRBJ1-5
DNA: TGTGCCAGCAGCTCGAAGGAGGACAGTAATCAGCCCCAGCATTTT
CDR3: CASSSKEDSNQPQHF

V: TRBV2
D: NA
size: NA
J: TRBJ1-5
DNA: TGTGCCAGCGGTTACAATAGCAATCAGCCCCAGCATTTT
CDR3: CASGYNSNQPQHF

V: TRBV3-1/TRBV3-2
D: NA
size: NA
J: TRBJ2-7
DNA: TGTGCCAGCAGCCAAGACGCACCCCCGGGTCCAGAAACCCCCTCCTACGAGCAGTACTTC
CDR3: CASSQDAPPGPETPSYEQYF

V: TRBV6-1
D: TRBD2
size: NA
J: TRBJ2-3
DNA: TGTGCCAGCAGTGAGATTCTAGCGGGAGGGCGGAGGAAAGATACGCAGTATTTT
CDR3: CASSEILAGGRRKDTQYF

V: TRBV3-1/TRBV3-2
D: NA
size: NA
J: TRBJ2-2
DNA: TGTGCCAGCAGCCAAGCGGGGACGAACACCGGGGAGCTGTTTTTT
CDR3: CASSQAGTNTGELFF